The 24 T cell receptor beta chains given below trace back to one sample, sequenced in a study of cytomegalovirus exposure and HLA in healthy donors listed by TCRdb under 2017. Library preparation employed the immunoSEQ multiplex PCR assay. For the multiplex PCR, a mixture combining 60 forward primers for TCR Vbeta segments and 13 reverse primers for TCR Jbeta segments was used. As stored in TCRdb, this immuneACCESS dataset retains in-frame rearrangements with V and J assigned. A fraction of the clones does not appear; measured against another copy, unresolved V genes explain less than half of the discrepancy, and the remainder lacks a known reason. Counted in this sample were more than 50,000 clones; about 70% of them appeared once. The top ten clones comprise 20% to 25% of the sample. The sample was PBMCs. The receptors derive from a woman between 45 and 65 years old in good health and CMV-seropositive.

This clone showed up just a few times. The V and J genes are TRBV4-2 and TRBJ1-5; TRBD1 matches 10 bases. Unmatched junction bases numbered 11, after V lost 0 bases and J lost 9 bases. This CDR3 comprises 17 residues. CDR1 LGHNA and CDR2 YNFKEQ come from the germline V gene. In DNA form, the CDR3 reads TGTGCCAGCAGCCAAGATACTGCCTCCGGGACAGGGGCGCCCCAGCATTTT. As protein: CASSQDTASGTGAPQHF.

This chain joins TRBV19 and TRBJ2-1, with D possibly being TRBD1 (6 bases). Germline CDR1 is LNHDA and CDR2 is SQIVND (reference sequence). This CDR3 is built from 16 residues. Trimming took 5 bases from V and 5 from J, leaving 19 bases between them. CDR3 DNA: TGTGCCAGTAGTGAAACAGGGAGACAGGTACACAATGAGCAGTTCTTC. Its protein is CASSETGRQVHNEQFF.

This clone was observed a few times. This sequence joins TRBV11-1 and TRBJ2-5; D remains unclear. Deletions cut 3 bases from V and 4 bases from J, with 3 bases between. CDR3 length: 11 residues. Germline V gives CDR1 SGHAT, CDR2 FQDESV (reference sequence). The CDR3: CASSLRETQYF. CDR3 nucleotides: TGTGCCAGCAGCTTGCGAGAGACCCAGTACTTC.

The J gene is TRBJ2-1, the V gene TRBV11-1; TRBD2 matches at 7 bases. The CDR3 runs to 15 residues. Germline V gives CDR1 SGHAT, CDR2 FQDESV (reference sequence). V was pared by 8 bases and J by 7 bases, with 14 bases of the junction left unmatched. CDR3 sequence reads: CASGKAGFILNEQFF. The CDR3 DNA reads as TGTGCCAGCGGAAAAGCGGGATTTATTCTTAATGAGCAGTTCTTC.

V gene TRBV7-8 combines with J gene TRBJ2-7; D is undetermined. The germline V gene has CDR1 SGHVS and CDR2 FQNEAQ. The germline V and J ends were trimmed by 4 bases and 3 bases, with 4 bases remaining between them. This CDR3 region has 11 residues. CDR3 in DNA: TGTGCCAGCAGCTCCTACTACGAGCAGTACTTC. Amino acid sequence: CASSSYYEQYF.

The chain recombines TRBV27 with TRBJ1-2; TRBD1 agrees at 10 bases. The V and J ends lost 5 bases and 7 bases, in that order; junction bases with no gene match: 10. The germline gives CDR1 MNHEY, CDR2 SMNVEV (reference sequence). The CDR3 is made up of 15 amino acids. DNA for the CDR3: TGTGCCAGCAGTGCCCGGACAGGGGGTTCGTTTGGCTACACCTTC. It specifies CASSARTGGSFGYTF.

The sample holds a few counts of this clone. The chain carries TRBV5-8 and TRBJ1-5, with D possibly matching TRBD1 (6 bases). V shed 5 bases and J shed 7 bases, with 13 bases lying between them. The CDR3 covers 13 residues. From germline, CDR1 is SGHTS and CDR2 YDEGEE. In nucleotides, the CDR3 is TGTGCCAGCAGGCAGAACAGGGAACAGCCCCAGCATTTT. Translation gives CASRQNREQPQHF.

V gene TRBV29-1 combines with J gene TRBJ2-6; D call uncertain. Germline V gene lookup returns CDR1 SQVTM and CDR2 ANQGSEA. This CDR3 spans 17 amino acids. Deletions cut 3 bases from V and 3 bases from J, with 18 bases between. In nucleotides, the CDR3 is TGCAGCGTTGAGGGCCCTCTATTGGGTGTTGGGGCCAACGTCCTGACTTTC. It translates to CSVEGPLLGVGANVLTF.

The chain uses TRBV30 and TRBJ2-3; TRBD2 is a possible D gene (6 bases). This CDR3 contains 15 residues. The V gene's germline CDR1 is GTSNPN and CDR2 SVGIG (reference sequence). V gave up 2 bases and J gave up 5 bases, with 17 bases separating them. In nucleotides, the CDR3 is TGTGCCTGGAGTCGGAGGGGCTGGCGTGGAGATACGCAGTATTTT. Residues: CAWSRRGWRGDTQYF.

This clone is labeled medium-sized (0.01 to 0.1%). This chain connects TRBV11-2 to TRBJ1-1, with 7 bases matching TRBD1. The CDR3 consists of 16 residues. V lost 4 bases and J lost 4; bases outside the gene matches: 12. Germline lookup yields CDR1 SGHAT and CDR2 FQNNGV. CDR3 sequence reads: CASSSRLTQGSTEAFF. The CDR3 DNA reads TGTGCCAGCAGCTCTCGACTAACACAGGGGAGCACTGAAGCTTTCTTT.

This rearrangement joins TRBV19 to TRBJ1-5; D ambiguous. Germline V CDR1 and CDR2: LNHDA, SQIVND (reference sequence). Between the trimmed V and J ends, which lost 0 bases and 5 bases, there was a span of 5 bases. The CDR3 is made up of 13 amino acids. CDR3 sequence: CASSIERDQPQHF. Written as DNA, the CDR3 is TGTGCCAGTAGTATAGAGAGGGATCAGCCCCAGCATTTT.

This clone was counted between two and nine times. The chain couples TRBV7-9 to TRBJ2-7, with D possibly being TRBD2 (6 bases). The CDR3 runs 13 residues. In germline, CDR1 is SEHNR, CDR2 FQNEAQ (reference sequence). Trimming removed 5 bases from V and 9 bases from J, with 17 bases in between. The CDR3: CASSPPAGAGQYF. The CDR3 bases are TGTGCCAGCAGCCCACCAGCGGGTGCCGGGCAGTACTTC.

The V and J genes are TRBV19 and TRBJ2-1; 8 bases align to TRBD1. This CDR3 is built from 18 residues. The trim removed 4 bases at V and 0 bases at J, leaving 11 bases unmatched. The V gene's germline CDR1 is LNHDA and CDR2 SQIVND (reference sequence). CDR3 coding DNA: TGTGCCAGTAGTAGATCAATCGGACAGGGTAGCTCCTACAATGAGCAGTTCTTC. Translating gives CASSRSIGQGSSYNEQFF.

The genes are TRBV7-9 and TRBJ2-3, with TRBD2 matching 11 bases. The CDR3 is 16 residues long. V lost 5 bases, J lost 4 bases, and 8 bases stayed unmatched. CDR1 SEHNR and CDR2 FQNEAQ come from the germline V gene (reference sequence). In DNA, the CDR3 is TGTGCCAGCAGCCCAATAGCGGGAGGGGACGCAGATACGCAGTATTTT. It codes for CASSPIAGGDADTQYF.

Only a few counts were recorded for this clone. The chain couples TRBV7-8 to TRBJ2-3, with D possibly TRBD2 on 5 matching bases. The CDR3 length is 18 residues. Trimming removed 2 bases from V and 4 bases from J, with 22 bases in between. Germline V gene lookup returns CDR1 SGHVS and CDR2 FQNEAQ. The CDR3 nucleotides are TGTGCCAGCAGCTTACAATACGTGGGAGTTGAGGATTCAGATACGCAGTATTTT. Residues: CASSLQYVGVEDSDTQYF. Full variable domain (remainder filled in from reference TRBV7-8 and TRBJ2-3): GAGVSQSPRYKVAKRGQDVALRCDPISGHVSLFWYQQALGQGPEFLTYFQNEAQLDKSGLPSDRFFAERPEGSVSTLKIQRTQQEDSAVYLCASSLQYVGVEDSDTQYFGPGTRLTVL.

V usage is TRBV15 and J usage is TRBJ2-1, with TRBD1 as a possible D gene (6 bases). The CDR3 runs to 14 residues. V was trimmed by 3 bases and J by 4 bases, leaving 10 bases between them. Looked up from germline, CDR1 is LNHNV and CDR2 is YYDKDF (reference sequence). The CDR3 nucleotides are TGTGCCACCAGCAGGGACAGCAATTACAATGAGCAGTTCTTC. The encoded protein is CATSRDSNYNEQFF.

The chain recombines TRBV4-3 with TRBJ1-2, with D uncertain. V dropped 0 bases and J dropped 6 bases, with 11 bases sitting between them. The germline V gene encodes CDR1 LGHNA and CDR2 YSLEER. The CDR3 contains 14 residues. CDR3 DNA sequence: TGCGCCAGCAGCCAAGAGGGAGGGAGCCATGGCTACACCTTC. This sequence encodes CASSQEGGSHGYTF.

V and J are TRBV27 and TRBJ2-3; 13 positions agree with TRBD2. Germline CDR1 reads MNHEY; CDR2 reads SMNVEV (reference sequence). Trimming at V came to 5 bases and at J to 7 bases, leaving 12 bases not matched to a gene. This CDR3 has 17 amino acids. The CDR3 coding sequence is TGTGCCAGCAGTAAGGGGACTAGCGGGGCTATTACCCATACGCAGTATTTT. Its protein product is CASSKGTSGAITHTQYF.

As regards this clone: One end of the junction fails to match germline, which may point to a read error. This chain uses TRBV7-9 with TRBJ2-1, with 7 bases matching TRBD2. The CDR3 has 14 residues. Germline lookup yields CDR1 SEHNR and CDR2 FQNEAQ (reference sequence). This CDR3 reads CAGSFGGYANEQFF. The CDR3, as DNA: TGTGCCGGCAGCTTCGGGGGGTACGCCAATGAGCAGTTCTTC.

The chain couples TRBV6-5 to TRBJ2-1; 10 nucleotides line up with TRBD2. CDR3 length: 15 residues. V shed 2 bases and J 2 bases; nucleotides not matched to a gene: 0. Looked up from germline, CDR1 is MNHEY and CDR2 is SVGAGI. The CDR3, as DNA: TGTGCCAGCAGTTACGGGACTAGCGCCTACAATGAGCAGTTCTTC. As protein: CASSYGTSAYNEQFF.

The chain employs TRBV2 and TRBJ1-2; TRBD1 matches 10 bases. Germline trimming cut 4 bases from V and 2 bases from J; bases unmatched to any gene: 1. The length of the CDR3 is 14 residues. Germline V CDR1 and CDR2: SNHLY, FYNNEI. The CDR3: CASSADRGNYGYTF. For the CDR3, the DNA is TGTGCCAGCAGTGCGGACAGGGGGAACTATGGCTACACCTTC.

The chain joins TRBV9 to TRBJ2-1; 9 nucleotides align to TRBD2. This CDR3 spans 17 amino acids. V lost 1 base and J lost 1; bases outside the gene matches: 6. From germline, CDR1 is SGDLS and CDR2 YYNGEE. CDR3 nucleotide sequence: TGTGCCAGCAGCGTAACCCCTAGCGGGAAGTCCTACAATGAGCAGTTCTTC. Its protein is CASSVTPSGKSYNEQFF.

There are many counts of this clone. The genes are TRBV4-1 and TRBJ2-1, with unresolved D. Germline lookup yields CDR1 MGHRA and CDR2 YSYEKL. The CDR3 runs 15 residues. V dropped 4 bases and J dropped 0 bases, with 10 bases sitting between them. The CDR3 sequence: CASSLVPSSYNEQFF. The CDR3 DNA is TGCGCCAGCAGCCTTGTACCCAGCTCCTACAATGAGCAGTTCTTC.

This clone was counted a few times. The V and J genes are TRBV18 and TRBJ1-5; D gene unclear. V lost 3 bases, J lost 5 bases, and 5 bases lay in between. CDR3 length: 12 amino acids. Germline V CDR1 and CDR2: KGHSH, LQKENI. The CDR3 DNA reads as TGTGCCAGCTCACCTACGGATCAGCCCCAGCATTTT. This codes for CASSPTDQPQHF.